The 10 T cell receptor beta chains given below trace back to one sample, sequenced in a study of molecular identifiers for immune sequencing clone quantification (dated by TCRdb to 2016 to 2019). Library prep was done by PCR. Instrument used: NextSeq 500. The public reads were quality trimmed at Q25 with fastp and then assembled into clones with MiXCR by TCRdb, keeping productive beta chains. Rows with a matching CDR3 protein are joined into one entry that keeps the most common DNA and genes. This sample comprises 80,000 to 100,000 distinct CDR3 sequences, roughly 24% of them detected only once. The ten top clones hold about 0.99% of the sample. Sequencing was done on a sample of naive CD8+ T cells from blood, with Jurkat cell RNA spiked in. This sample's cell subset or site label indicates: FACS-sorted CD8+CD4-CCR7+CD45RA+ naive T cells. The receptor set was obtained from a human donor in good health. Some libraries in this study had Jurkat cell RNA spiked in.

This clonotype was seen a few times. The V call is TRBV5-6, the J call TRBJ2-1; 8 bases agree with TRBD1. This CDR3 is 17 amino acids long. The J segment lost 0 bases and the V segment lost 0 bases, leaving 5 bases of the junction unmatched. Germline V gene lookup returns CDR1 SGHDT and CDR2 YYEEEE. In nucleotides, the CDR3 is TGTGCCAGCAGCTTGGTTTCTCAGGGGGCCTCCTACAATGAGCAGTTCTTC. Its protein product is CASSLVSQGASYNEQFF.

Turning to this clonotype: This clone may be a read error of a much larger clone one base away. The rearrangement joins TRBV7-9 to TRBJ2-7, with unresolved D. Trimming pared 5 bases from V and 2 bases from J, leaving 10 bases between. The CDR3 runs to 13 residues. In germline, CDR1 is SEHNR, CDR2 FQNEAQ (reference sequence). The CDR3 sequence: CASSPWGTYEQYF. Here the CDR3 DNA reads TGTGCCAGCAGCCCCTGGGGTACCTACGAGCAGTACTTC.

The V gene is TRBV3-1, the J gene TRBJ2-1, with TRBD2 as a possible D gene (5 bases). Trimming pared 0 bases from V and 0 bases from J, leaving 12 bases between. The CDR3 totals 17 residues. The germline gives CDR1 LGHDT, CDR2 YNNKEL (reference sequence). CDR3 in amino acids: CASSQDRMGSSYNEQFF. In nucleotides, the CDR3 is TGTGCCAGCAGCCAAGATAGAATGGGGAGCTCCTACAATGAGCAGTTCTTC.

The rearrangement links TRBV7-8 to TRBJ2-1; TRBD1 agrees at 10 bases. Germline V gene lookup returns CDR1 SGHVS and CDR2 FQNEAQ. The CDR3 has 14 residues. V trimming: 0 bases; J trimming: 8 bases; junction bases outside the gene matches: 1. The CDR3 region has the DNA TGTGCCAGCAGCTTAGCAGGACAGGGGGATGAGCAGTTCTTC. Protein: CASSLAGQGDEQFF. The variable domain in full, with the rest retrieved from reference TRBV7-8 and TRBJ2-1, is GAGVSQSPRYKVAKRGQDVALRCDPISGHVSLFWYQQALGQGPEFLTYFQNEAQLDKSGLPSDRFFAERPEGSVSTLKIQRTQQEDSAVYLCASSLAGQGDEQFFGPGTRLTVL.

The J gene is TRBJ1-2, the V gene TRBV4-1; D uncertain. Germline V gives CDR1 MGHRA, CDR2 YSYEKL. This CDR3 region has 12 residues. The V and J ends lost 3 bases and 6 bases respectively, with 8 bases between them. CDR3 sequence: CASSHAGDGYTF. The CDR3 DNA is TGCGCCAGCAGCCACGCCGGGGATGGCTACACCTTC.

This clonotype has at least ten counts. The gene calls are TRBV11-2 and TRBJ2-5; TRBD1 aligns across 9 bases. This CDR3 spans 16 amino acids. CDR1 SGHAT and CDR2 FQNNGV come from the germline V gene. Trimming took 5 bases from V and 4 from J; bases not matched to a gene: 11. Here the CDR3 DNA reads TGTGCCAGCAGCCCACGAAGACAGGGGGGGGCAGAGACCCAGTACTTC. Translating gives CASSPRRQGGAETQYF.

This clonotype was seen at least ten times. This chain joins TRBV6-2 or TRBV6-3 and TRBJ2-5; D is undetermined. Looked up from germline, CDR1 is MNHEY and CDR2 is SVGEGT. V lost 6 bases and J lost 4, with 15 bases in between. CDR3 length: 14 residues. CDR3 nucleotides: TGTGCCAGCAGCCCCCCTCTACGAGGAGAGACCCAGTACTTC. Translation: CASSPPLRGETQYF.

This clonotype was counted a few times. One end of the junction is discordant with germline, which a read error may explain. The chain's CDR3 is CASKRLAGGLNEQCF. CDR3 in DNA: TGTGCCAGCAAACGTCTAGCGGGAGGGTTGAATGAGCAGTGCTTC. The rearrangement uses TRBV27 and TRBJ2-1, with TRBD2 matching 12 bases. Per the germline V gene, CDR1 is MNHEY and CDR2 is SMNVEV (reference sequence). This CDR3 has 15 amino acids.

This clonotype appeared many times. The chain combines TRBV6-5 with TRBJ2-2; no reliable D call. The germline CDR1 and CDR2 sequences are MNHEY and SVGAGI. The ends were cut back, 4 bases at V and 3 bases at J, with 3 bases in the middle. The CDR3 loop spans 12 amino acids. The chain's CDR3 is CASSSYTGELFF. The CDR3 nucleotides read TGTGCCAGCAGTTCGTACACCGGGGAGCTGTTTTTT.

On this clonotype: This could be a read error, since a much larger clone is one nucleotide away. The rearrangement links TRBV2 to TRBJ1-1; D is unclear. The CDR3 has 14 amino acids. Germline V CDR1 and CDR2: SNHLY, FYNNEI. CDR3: CASSESQMNTEASF. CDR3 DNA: TGTGCCAGCAGTGAATCCCAGATGAACACTGAAGCTTCCTTT.